This T cell receptor beta chain came from a study of blood T cell repertoires in COVID-19. Study details: The study drew acute and convalescent COVID-19 samples from the United States, Italy and Spain. From T cells, B-cell-depleted T cells, or PBMCs came the material, which was cDNA or gDNA.

The CDR3 length is 14 residues. Germline V CDR1 and CDR2: MNHEY, SVGAGI. After removal of 4 bases from V and 3 bases from J, the junction contained 6 bases not matched to a gene. In the authors' methods: Reference gene primers were amplified, and this amplification served to estimate nucleated cell counts. Using immunoSEQ multiplex PCR, the repertoire was profiled, and TCRdb retains in-frame clones only, with some absent. That table supplies the V and J calls and clone size; D and trimming were determined from the DNA. Here the sample spans about 220,000 clones, around 84% being singletons. Sequenced: peripheral blood. The chain recombines TRBV6-5 with TRBJ2-7, with 7 nucleotides matching TRBD1. The TCR was taken from a man in his thirties or forties with active or convalescent COVID-19. The CDR3: CASSLDRAHYEQYF. The CDR3 bases are TGTGCCAGCAGTTTAGACAGGGCCCACTACGAGCAGTACTTC.